Given below is one T cell receptor (beta chain) in context. This specimen belongs to a study of blood T cell repertoires in COVID-19. About the research overall: From the United States, Italy and Spain came samples of acute and convalescent COVID-19. Sample material is recorded as cDNA or gDNA derived from T cells, B-cell-depleted T cells, or PBMCs.

V was clipped by 3 bases and J by 4 bases; unmatched bases: 9. There are 16 residues in the CDR3. The germline V gene has CDR1 LNHDA and CDR2 SQIVND (reference sequence). Per the authors' pipeline: From reference gene primer amplification, estimates of nucleated cell counts were derived. Using immunoSEQ multiplex PCR, the repertoire was profiled, and TCRdb retains in-frame clones only, with some absent. The V and J calls and the clone size are those of that table, but D and trimming were determined from the DNA. Counted here are 20,000 or so clones, 70% to 90% occurring once; the ten biggest clones make up 18%.

The source of this sequence is a human donor with acute or convalescent COVID-19. The donor label of this sample is uncertain. The genes are TRBV19 and TRBJ1-5; 7 bases are shared with TRBD1. The sample consisted of peripheral blood. Here the CDR3 reads CASSIPVLDRNQPQHF. The CDR3 region has the DNA TGTGCCAGTAGTATCCCCGTTTTGGACAGGAATCAGCCCCAGCATTTT.